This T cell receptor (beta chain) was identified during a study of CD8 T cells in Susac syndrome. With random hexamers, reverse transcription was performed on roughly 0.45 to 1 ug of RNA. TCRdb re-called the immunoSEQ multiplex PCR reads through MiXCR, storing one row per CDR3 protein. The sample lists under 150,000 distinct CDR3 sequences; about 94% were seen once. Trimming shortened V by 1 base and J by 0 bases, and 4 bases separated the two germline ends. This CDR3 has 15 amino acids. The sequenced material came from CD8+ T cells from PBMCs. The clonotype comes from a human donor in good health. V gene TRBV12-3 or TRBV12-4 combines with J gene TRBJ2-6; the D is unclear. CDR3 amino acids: CASSLDSSGANVLTF. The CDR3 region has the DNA TGTGCCAGCAGTTTAGACAGCTCTGGGGCCAACGTCCTGACTTTC.